Listed below are T cell receptor beta chains from one sample, sequenced in a study of T cells after yellow fever vaccination. TCRdb independently ran MiXCR on the 5' RACE reads; one entry per CDR3 protein. The table lists 200,000 to 250,000 distinct CDR3 sequences, less than 3.5% of them singletons, with about 3% in the top ten. Source: CD4+ T cells sorted from PBMCs, taken 10 days after the yellow fever booster vaccination. The source is a man aged 18 to 35 who received the YFV17D yellow fever vaccine. CDR3s include the opening cysteine and the closing phenylalanine or tryptophan. A D gene is named only where the DNA matches it firmly. Not every row has a clone size; where given, it reads once, few, many or a size class.

TRBJ1-2	few	TRBV28	.	CASSLFGGDGYTF	TGTGCCAGCAGTTTATTCGGAGGGGACGGCTACACCTTC
TRBJ1-5	many	TRBV12-3/TRBV12-4	.	CASSLGEQQPQHF	TGTGCCAGCAGTTTGGGGGAACAGCAGCCCCAGCATTTT
TRBJ1-2	.	TRBV12-3/TRBV12-4	.	CASSLQGIGYTF	TGTGCCAGCAGCTTACAGGGTATCGGCTACACCTTC
TRBJ1-6	.	TRBV27	TRBD1	CASSLDRASTYNSPLHF	TGTGCCAGCAGTTTGGACAGGGCGTCCACCTATAATTCACCCCTCCACTTT
TRBJ2-3	.	TRBV7-3	TRBD2	CASSPGTSGVTQYF	TGTGCCAGCAGCCCCGGGACTAGCGGTGTTACGCAGTATTTT
TRBJ1-6	.	TRBV6-6	TRBD1	CASSYSIGTGDSPLHF	TGTGCCAGCAGTTACTCGATAGGGACAGGGGATTCACCCCTCCACTTT
TRBJ1-4	many	TRBV29-1	TRBD1	CSVGQGGEKLFF	TGCAGCGTTGGACAGGGTGGTGAAAAACTGTTTTTT
TRBJ1-2	many	TRBV7-2	.	CASSLEANIGYTF	TGTGCCAGCAGCTTAGAAGCTAATATTGGCTACACCTTC
TRBJ1-6	many	TRBV19	.	CASSIQSNNSPLHF	TGTGCCAGTAGTATTCAGAGCAATAATTCACCCCTCCACTTT
TRBJ1-3	few	TRBV10-3	.	CAISESKVGNTIYF	TGTGCCATCAGTGAGTCGAAGGTTGGAAACACCATATATTTT
TRBJ2-7	.	TRBV28	TRBD2	CASSLGLAGTYEQYF	TGTGCCAGCAGTTTGGGACTAGCGGGGACCTACGAGCAGTACTTC
TRBJ2-1	many	TRBV5-1	.	CASSLEGPDNEQFF	TGCGCCAGCAGCTTGGAAGGCCCGGACAATGAGCAGTTCTTC
TRBJ1-2	many	TRBV7-3	.	CASSLGPDSNYGYTF	TGTGCCAGCAGCTTGGGGCCAGACTCTAACTATGGCTACACCTTC
TRBJ2-5	.	TRBV27	.	CASSFHVAGTQYF	TGTGCCAGCAGTTTTCACGTCGCGGGGACCCAGTACTTC
TRBJ2-5	many	TRBV12-3/TRBV12-4	.	CASTTLLETQYF	TGTGCCAGCACAACCCTCCTGGAGACCCAGTACTTC
TRBJ1-5	.	TRBV6-5	TRBD1	CASSSGQADQPQHF	TGTGCCAGCAGCTCGGGACAGGCTGACCAGCCCCAGCATTTT